Listed here are 11 T cell receptor beta chains from one sample, sequenced in a study of cytomegalovirus exposure and HLA in healthy donors. The PCR employed 60 Vbeta primers together with 13 Jbeta primers. Sequenced by immunoSEQ multiplex PCR; TCRdb stores in-frame clones only, minus some. The sample has about 120,000 clones, about 8.6% seen once. The sample comprised PBMCs. The receptors derive from a middle-aged woman in good health and CMV-seropositive.

This chain uses TRBV9 with TRBJ1-1; D remains unclear. The ends were cut back, 1 base at V and 3 bases at J, with 4 bases in the middle. The CDR3 runs to 12 residues. CDR1 SGDLS and CDR2 YYNGEE come from the germline V gene. The CDR3 spells CASSVSDTEAFF. CDR3 DNA sequence: TGTGCCAGCAGCGTATCGGACACTGAAGCTTTCTTT. The variable domain in full, completed from reference TRBV9 and TRBJ1-1, reads DSGVTQTPKHLITATGQRVTLRCSPRSGDLSVYWYQQSLDQGLQFLIQYYNGEERAKGNILERFSAQQFPDLHSELNLSSLELGDSALYFCASSVSDTEAFFGQGTRLTVV.

The chain recombines TRBV9 with TRBJ2-1; 7 nucleotides line up with TRBD2. The germline CDR1 and CDR2 sequences are SGDLS and YYNGEE. There are 15 residues in the CDR3. V was clipped by 3 bases and J by 2 bases; unmatched bases: 5. This chain's CDR3 is CASSALAGPYNEQFF. Here the CDR3 DNA reads TGTGCCAGCAGCGCCTTAGCGGGCCCCTACAATGAGCAGTTCTTC.

The chain carries TRBV2 and TRBJ1-1, with D unresolved. Germline V gene data show CDR1 as SNHLY and CDR2 as FYNNEI. V gave up 9 bases and J gave up 10 bases, with 15 bases separating them. The CDR3 runs 11 residues. CDR3 amino acids: CASELSRGAFF. For the CDR3, the DNA is TGTGCCAGTGAACTTTCCCGAGGAGCTTTCTTT.

The genes are TRBV7-8 and TRBJ2-2; 7 bases fit TRBD2. This CDR3 region has 15 residues. With 5 bases clipped from V and 7 bases from J, the junction kept 10 bases outside the gene matches. Germline CDR1 is SGHVS and CDR2 is FQNEAQ. The CDR3 sequence: CASSHGGGVGGELFF. In DNA, the CDR3 is TGTGCCAGCAGCCATGGGGGAGGGGTTGGCGGGGAGCTGTTTTTT. The full variable domain, completed using reference TRBV7-8 and TRBJ2-2, is GAGVSQSPRYKVAKRGQDVALRCDPISGHVSLFWYQQALGQGPEFLTYFQNEAQLDKSGLPSDRFFAERPEGSVSTLKIQRTQQEDSAVYLCASSHGGGVGGELFFGEGSRLTVL.

The chain uses TRBV27 and TRBJ2-1; 9 nucleotides agree with TRBD1. The germline V gene has CDR1 MNHEY and CDR2 SMNVEV (reference sequence). With 2 bases clipped from V and 7 bases from J, the junction kept 6 bases outside the gene matches. CDR3 size: 15 residues. CDR3 sequence reads: CASSLEQGARNEQFF. The DNA for the CDR3 is TGTGCCAGCAGTTTAGAACAGGGGGCGAGGAATGAGCAGTTCTTC.

The J gene is TRBJ2-7, the V gene TRBV7-6; TRBD1 is a possible D gene (5 bases). Germline CDR1 SGHVS, CDR2 FNYEAQ. This CDR3 has 13 amino acids. V lost 5 bases, J lost 2 bases, and 10 bases lay in between. The CDR3 sequence: CASSRQGAYEQYF. CDR3 DNA: TGTGCCAGCAGCCGCCAGGGCGCCTACGAGCAGTACTTC.

This clone has just a few counts. The CDR3 loop reads CASKGTGIQEKLFF. The DNA of the CDR3 is TGTGCCAGCAAGGGGACAGGCATACAAGAAAAACTGTTTTTT. The rearrangement links TRBV6-5 to TRBJ1-4, with 8 bases lining up with TRBD1. The V segment lost 7 bases and the J segment 8 bases; nucleotides outside the gene matches: 9. This CDR3 region has 14 residues. Germline CDR1 and CDR2: MNHEY and SVGAGI.

This clone was seen a few times. This chain links TRBV7-2 with TRBJ1-5; perhaps TRBD1 as D (5 bases). This CDR3 comprises 14 residues. The V and J ends lost 5 bases and 5 bases respectively, with 13 bases between them. CDR1 is SGHTA, CDR2 FQGNSA, per germline. In DNA form, the CDR3 reads TGTGCCAGCAGCCAGGGTAGCAGAGATCAGCCCCAGCATTTT. Its protein is CASSQGSRDQPQHF. Drawing the rest from reference TRBV7-2 and TRBJ1-5, the complete variable domain is GAGVSQSPSNKVTEKGKDVELRCDPISGHTALYWYRQSLGQGLEFLIYFQGNSAPDKSGLPSDRFSAERTGGSVSTLTIQRTQQEDSAVYLCASSQGSRDQPQHFGDGTRLSIL.

This chain joins TRBV11-2 and TRBJ1-2, with TRBD1 as a possible D gene (5 bases). The germline V gene encodes CDR1 SGHAT and CDR2 FQNNGV. Trimming shortened V by 5 bases and J by 2 bases, and 18 bases separated the two germline ends. The CDR3 sequence is 16 residues long. CDR3 loop: CASSTGGGTTNYGYTF. As DNA, the CDR3 is TGTGCCAGCAGCACCGGTGGAGGGACTACAAACTATGGCTACACCTTC.

V is TRBV7-2 and J is TRBJ1-5; D gene uncertain. Trimming shortened V by 5 bases and J by 2 bases, and 10 bases separated the two germline ends. Per germline, CDR1 SGHTA and CDR2 FQGNSA. The CDR3 is 14 residues long. CDR3 sequence reads: CASSLAGGNQPQHF. As DNA, the CDR3 is TGTGCCAGCAGCCTCGCCGGAGGCAATCAGCCCCAGCATTTT.

V gene TRBV6-5 combines with J gene TRBJ2-1; D perhaps matches TRBD2 (5 bases). V lost 6 bases to trimming and J lost 8 bases, with 11 bases between them. Germline V lookup: CDR1 MNHEY, CDR2 SVGAGI. The CDR3 extends over 12 amino acids. CDR3 residues: CASRRGKDEQFF. CDR3 nucleotides: TGTGCCAGCAGACGGGGTAAGGATGAGCAGTTCTTC.